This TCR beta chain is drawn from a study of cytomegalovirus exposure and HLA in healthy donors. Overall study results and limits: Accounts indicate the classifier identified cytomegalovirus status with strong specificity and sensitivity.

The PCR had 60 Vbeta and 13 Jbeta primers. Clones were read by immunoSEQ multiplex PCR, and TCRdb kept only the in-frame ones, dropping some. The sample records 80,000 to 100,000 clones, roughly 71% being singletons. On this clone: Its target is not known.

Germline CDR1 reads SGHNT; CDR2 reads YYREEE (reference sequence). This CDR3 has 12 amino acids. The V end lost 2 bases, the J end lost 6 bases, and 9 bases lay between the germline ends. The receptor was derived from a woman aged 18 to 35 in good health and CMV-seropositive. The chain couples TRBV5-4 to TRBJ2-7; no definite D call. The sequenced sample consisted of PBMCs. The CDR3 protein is CASSFGVGEQYF. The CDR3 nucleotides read TGTGCCAGCAGCTTTGGAGTCGGCGAGCAGTACTTC.